The 8 T cell receptor beta chains below come from one sample, sequenced in a study of cytotoxic CD8 clonotypes in ibrutinib-treated CLL. Assay: immunoSEQ multiplex PCR; the TCRdb copy retains only in-frame clones and omits some. The sample lists hundreds of thousands of clones; around four fifths were seen once. The sample was PBMCs, taken before ibrutinib treatment. These receptors all come from a human donor with chronic lymphocytic leukemia.

The chain is built from TRBV2 and TRBJ2-5; the D call may be TRBD1 or TRBD2 (5 bases each). The CDR3 sequence is 14 residues long. Germline V lookup: CDR1 SNHLY, CDR2 FYNNEI. The V end was cut by 4 bases, the J end by 1 base, with 10 bases between. CDR3 region: CASSALGRQETQYF. CDR3 in DNA: TGTGCCAGCAGTGCTCTGGGACGCCAAGAGACCCAGTACTTC. Combining the CDR3 with reference TRBV2 and TRBJ2-5 gives the whole variable domain EPEVTQTPSHQVTQMGQEVILRCVPISNHLYFYWYRQILGQKVEFLVSFYNNEISEKSEIFDDQFSVERPDGSNFTLKIRSTKLEDSAMYFCASSALGRQETQYFGPGTRLLVL.

The chain combines TRBV10-3 with TRBJ2-7; 10 nucleotides align to TRBD1. J was trimmed by 0 bases and V by 4 bases; bases with no gene match: 0. The V gene's germline CDR1 is ENHRY and CDR2 SYGVKD. This CDR3 has 14 residues. Here the CDR3 reads CAISGTGGSYEQYF. The CDR3 nucleotides read TGTGCCATCAGTGGGACAGGGGGCTCCTACGAGCAGTACTTC.

This clone was picked up one time. The gene calls are TRBV5-6 and TRBJ2-3; the match to TRBD2 covers 9 bases. The V and J ends lost 3 bases and 5 bases, in that order; junction bases with no gene match: 13. CDR1 is SGHDT, CDR2 YYEEEE, per germline. The CDR3 spans 17 residues. The DNA for the CDR3 is TGTGCCAGCAGCTATCTTCTAGCGGGACGAGGGGGAGATACGCAGTATTTT. Amino acids: CASSYLLAGRGGDTQYF.

This clone was counted once. The chain links TRBV27 to TRBJ2-7, with 7 bases matching TRBD1. V lost 8 bases, J lost 10 bases, and 8 bases stayed unmatched. Germline-derived CDR1 and CDR2 are MNHEY and SMNVEV (reference sequence). The CDR3 runs to 11 residues. In DNA, the CDR3 is TGTGCCAGCCCCGTAGACAGGGTTCAGTACTTC. This encodes CASPVDRVQYF.

The chain links TRBV9 to TRBJ2-2; D not resolved. Germline assignment: CDR1 SGDLS and CDR2 YYNGEE. Trimming took 0 bases from V and 2 from J, leaving 8 bases between them. This CDR3 spans 15 amino acids. CDR3 sequence (DNA): TGTGCCAGCAGCGTAGCTTCCAGAAACACCGGGGAGCTGTTTTTT. Translated: CASSVASRNTGELFF.

The V gene is TRBV4-3, the J gene TRBJ2-3; TRBD1 aligns across 7 bases. The J segment lost 3 bases and the V segment lost 1 base, leaving 10 bases of the junction unmatched. The length of the CDR3 is 17 residues. Germline V gene sequence: CDR1 LGHNA, CDR2 YSLEER. The CDR3 sequence is CASSQGYRGIGTDTQYF. DNA for the CDR3: TGCGCCAGCAGCCAAGGGTACAGGGGAATTGGAACAGATACGCAGTATTTT.

The rearrangement joins TRBV5-1 to TRBJ1-1; TRBD1 agrees at 7 bases. After removal of 4 bases from V and 0 bases from J, the junction contained 3 bases not matched to a gene. Germline CDR1 is SGHRS and CDR2 is YFSETQ. There are 14 residues in the CDR3. CDR3 sequence reads: CASSLGQVNTEAFF. As DNA, the CDR3 is TGCGCCAGCAGCCTTGGACAGGTGAACACTGAAGCTTTCTTT.

V and J are TRBV9 and TRBJ2-1; 13 bases map to TRBD2. V lost 3 bases to trimming and J lost 8 bases; unmatched junction nucleotides: 8. CDR1 and CDR2 (germline): SGDLS, YYNGEE. The length of the CDR3 is 16 residues. The chain's CDR3 is CASSGTGTSGIYEQFF. The CDR3 DNA sequence: TGTGCCAGCAGCGGAACCGGGACTAGCGGGATATATGAGCAGTTCTTC.